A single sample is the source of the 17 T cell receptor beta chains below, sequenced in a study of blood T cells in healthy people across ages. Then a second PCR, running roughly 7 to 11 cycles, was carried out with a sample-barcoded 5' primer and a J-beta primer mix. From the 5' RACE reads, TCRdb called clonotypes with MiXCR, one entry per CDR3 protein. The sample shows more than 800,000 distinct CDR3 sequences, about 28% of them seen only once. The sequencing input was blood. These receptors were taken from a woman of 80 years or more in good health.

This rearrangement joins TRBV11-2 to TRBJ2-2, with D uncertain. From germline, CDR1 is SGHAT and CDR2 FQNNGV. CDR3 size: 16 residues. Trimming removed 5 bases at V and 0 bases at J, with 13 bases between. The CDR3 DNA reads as TGTGCCAGCAGCGTAAACGCCAGACCGAACACCGGGGAGCTGTTTTTT. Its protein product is CASSVNARPNTGELFF.

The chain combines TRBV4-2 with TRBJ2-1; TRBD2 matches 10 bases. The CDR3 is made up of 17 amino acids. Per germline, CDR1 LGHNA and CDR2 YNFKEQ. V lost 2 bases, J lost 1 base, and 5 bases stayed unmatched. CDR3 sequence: CASSQIKAGGSYNEQFF. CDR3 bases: TGTGCCAGCAGCCAAATAAAAGCGGGGGGGTCCTACAATGAGCAGTTCTTC.

CDR3 sequence reads: CASSERLGEKALHF. CDR3 in DNA: TGTGCCAGCAGTGAACGACTGGGAGAAAAGGCCCTCCACTTT. This rearrangement joins TRBV9 to TRBJ1-6; D is unclear. Trimming cost V 5 bases and J 14 bases, with 20 bases left between them. Germline assignment: CDR1 SGDLS and CDR2 YYNGEE. The CDR3 sequence is 14 residues long.

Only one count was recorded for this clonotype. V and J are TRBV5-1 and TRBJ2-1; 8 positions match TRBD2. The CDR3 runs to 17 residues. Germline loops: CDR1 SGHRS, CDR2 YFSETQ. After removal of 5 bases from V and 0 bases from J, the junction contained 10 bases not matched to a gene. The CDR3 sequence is CASRPGPGLDSYNEQFF. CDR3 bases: TGCGCCAGCAGACCGGGACCGGGACTAGACTCCTACAATGAGCAGTTCTTC. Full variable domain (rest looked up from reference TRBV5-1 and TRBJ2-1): KAGVTQTPRYLIKTRGQQVTLSCSPISGHRSVSWYQQTPGQGLQFLFEYFSETQRNKGNFPGRFSGRQFSNSRSEMNVSTLELGDSALYLCASRPGPGLDSYNEQFFGPGTRLTVL.

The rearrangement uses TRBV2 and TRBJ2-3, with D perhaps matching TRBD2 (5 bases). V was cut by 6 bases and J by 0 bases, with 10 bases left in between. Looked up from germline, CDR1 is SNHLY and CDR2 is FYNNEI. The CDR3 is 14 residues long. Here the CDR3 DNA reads TGTGCCAGCAGACTCGGCGGGAGCACAGATACGCAGTATTTT. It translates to CASRLGGSTDTQYF. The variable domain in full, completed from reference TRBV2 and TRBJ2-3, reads EPEVTQTPSHQVTQMGQEVILRCVPISNHLYFYWYRQILGQKVEFLVSFYNNEISEKSEIFDDQFSVERPDGSNFTLKIRSTKLEDSAMYFCASRLGGSTDTQYFGPGTRLTVL.

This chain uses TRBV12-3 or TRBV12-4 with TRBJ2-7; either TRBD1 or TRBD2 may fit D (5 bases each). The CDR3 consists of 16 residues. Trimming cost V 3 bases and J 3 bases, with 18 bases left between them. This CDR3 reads CASSFDRGRAYYEQYF. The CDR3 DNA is TGTGCCAGCAGTTTTGATCGGGGCAGGGCCTACTACGAGCAGTACTTC.

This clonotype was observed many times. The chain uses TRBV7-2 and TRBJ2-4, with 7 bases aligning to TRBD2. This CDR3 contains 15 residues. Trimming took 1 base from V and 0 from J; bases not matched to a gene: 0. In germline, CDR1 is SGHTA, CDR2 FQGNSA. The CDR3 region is CASSLERGAKNIQYF. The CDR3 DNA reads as TGTGCCAGCAGCTTAGAGCGGGGAGCCAAAAACATTCAGTACTTC. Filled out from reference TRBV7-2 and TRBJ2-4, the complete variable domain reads GAGVSQSPSNKVTEKGKDVELRCDPISGHTALYWYRQSLGQGLEFLIYFQGNSAPDKSGLPSDRFSAERTGGSVSTLTIQRTQQEDSAVYLCASSLERGAKNIQYFGAGTRLSVL.

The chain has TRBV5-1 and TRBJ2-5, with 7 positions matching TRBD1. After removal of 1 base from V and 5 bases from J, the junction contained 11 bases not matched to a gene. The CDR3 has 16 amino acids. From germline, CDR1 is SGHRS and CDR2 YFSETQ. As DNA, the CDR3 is TGCGCCAGCAGCTTGAATCCGACAGGGCAGAAGGAGACCCAGTACTTC. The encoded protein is CASSLNPTGQKETQYF. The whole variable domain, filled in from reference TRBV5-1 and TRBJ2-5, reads KAGVTQTPRYLIKTRGQQVTLSCSPISGHRSVSWYQQTPGQGLQFLFEYFSETQRNKGNFPGRFSGRQFSNSRSEMNVSTLELGDSALYLCASSLNPTGQKETQYFGPGTRLLVL.

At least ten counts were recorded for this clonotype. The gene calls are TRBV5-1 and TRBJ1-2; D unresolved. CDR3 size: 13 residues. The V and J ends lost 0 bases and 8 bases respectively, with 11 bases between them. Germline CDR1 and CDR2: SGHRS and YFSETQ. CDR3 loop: CASSLDVGRGYTF. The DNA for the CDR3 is TGCGCCAGCAGCTTGGATGTGGGTCGGGGCTACACCTTC.

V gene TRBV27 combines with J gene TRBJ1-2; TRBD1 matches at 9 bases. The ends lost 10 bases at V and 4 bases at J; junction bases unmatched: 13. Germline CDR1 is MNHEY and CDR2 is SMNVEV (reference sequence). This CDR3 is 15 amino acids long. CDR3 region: CANSDPGQGIYGYTF. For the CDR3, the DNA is TGTGCCAACAGCGATCCGGGACAGGGAATCTATGGCTACACCTTC.

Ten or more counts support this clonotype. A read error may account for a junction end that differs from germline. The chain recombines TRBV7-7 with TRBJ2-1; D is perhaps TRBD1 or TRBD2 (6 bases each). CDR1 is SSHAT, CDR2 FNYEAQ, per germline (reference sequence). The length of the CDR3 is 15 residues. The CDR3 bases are TGTGCTAGCAGCCGCCTCACGGGGGCTGTCAATGAGCAGTTCTTC. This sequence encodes CASSRLTGAVNEQFF.

The CDR3 DNA reads as TGTGCCACCAGTGATTTGAAGGGGGCTCGCACAGATACGCAGTATTTT. It yields the protein CATSDLKGARTDTQYF. V and J are TRBV24-1 and TRBJ2-3; 7 bases map to TRBD1. After removal of 0 bases from V and 1 base from J, the junction contained 3 bases not matched to a gene. The length of the CDR3 is 16 residues. Germline V CDR1 and CDR2: KGHDR, SFDVKD.

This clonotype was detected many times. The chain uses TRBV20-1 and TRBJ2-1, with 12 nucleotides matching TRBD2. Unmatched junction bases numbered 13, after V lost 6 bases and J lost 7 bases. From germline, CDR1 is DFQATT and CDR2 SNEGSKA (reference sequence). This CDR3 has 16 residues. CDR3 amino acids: CSANIPTSGGYNEQFF. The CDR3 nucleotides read TGCAGTGCCAACATCCCGACTAGCGGGGGATATAATGAGCAGTTCTTC.

The CDR3 loop reads CASTTRRSGLAGGLYNEQFF. CDR3 bases: TGTGCCAGCACCACGAGGAGATCGGGACTAGCGGGGGGGCTTTACAATGAGCAGTTCTTC. This chain connects TRBV28 to TRBJ2-1, with 16 nucleotides matching TRBD2. Germline CDR1 and CDR2: MDHEN and SYDVKM. The trim removed 7 bases at V and 4 bases at J, leaving 16 bases unmatched. CDR3 length: 20 residues.

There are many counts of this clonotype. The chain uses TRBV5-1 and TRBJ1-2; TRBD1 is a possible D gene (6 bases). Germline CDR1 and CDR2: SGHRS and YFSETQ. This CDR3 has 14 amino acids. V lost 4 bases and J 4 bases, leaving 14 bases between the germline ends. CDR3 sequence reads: CASSPGTFGYGYTF. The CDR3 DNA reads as TGCGCCAGCAGCCCTGGGACATTTGGCTATGGCTACACCTTC. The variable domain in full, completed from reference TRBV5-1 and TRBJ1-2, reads KAGVTQTPRYLIKTRGQQVTLSCSPISGHRSVSWYQQTPGQGLQFLFEYFSETQRNKGNFPGRFSGRQFSNSRSEMNVSTLELGDSALYLCASSPGTFGYGYTFGSGTRLTVV.

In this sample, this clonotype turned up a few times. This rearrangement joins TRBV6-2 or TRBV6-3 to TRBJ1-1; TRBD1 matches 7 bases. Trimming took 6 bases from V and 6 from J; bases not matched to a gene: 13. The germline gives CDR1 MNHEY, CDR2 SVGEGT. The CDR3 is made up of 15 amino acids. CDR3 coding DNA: TGTGCCAGCAGACCAGAACAGGGGATAAGGGCTGAAGCTTTCTTT. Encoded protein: CASRPEQGIRAEAFF.

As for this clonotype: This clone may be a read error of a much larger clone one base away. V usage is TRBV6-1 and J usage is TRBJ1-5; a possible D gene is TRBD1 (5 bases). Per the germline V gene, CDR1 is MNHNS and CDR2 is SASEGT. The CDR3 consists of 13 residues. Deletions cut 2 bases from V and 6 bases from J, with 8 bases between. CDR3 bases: TGTGCCAGCAGTGAACAGGGTTGTCAGCCCCAGCATTTT. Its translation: CASSEQGCQPQHF.